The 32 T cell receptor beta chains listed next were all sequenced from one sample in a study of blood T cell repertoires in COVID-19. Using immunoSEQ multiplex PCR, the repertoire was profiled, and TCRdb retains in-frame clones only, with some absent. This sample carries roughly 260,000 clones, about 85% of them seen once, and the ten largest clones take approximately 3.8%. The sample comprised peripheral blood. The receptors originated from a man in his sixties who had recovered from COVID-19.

Here the CDR3 DNA reads TGTGCCAGCAGGTCACTTGGCACAGATACGCAGTATTTT. The encoded protein is CASRSLGTDTQYF. V usage is TRBV14 and J usage is TRBJ2-3; unclear D gene. The V and J ends lost 6 bases and 1 base respectively, with 8 bases between them. There are 13 residues in the CDR3. Germline V gives CDR1 SGHDN, CDR2 FVKESK.

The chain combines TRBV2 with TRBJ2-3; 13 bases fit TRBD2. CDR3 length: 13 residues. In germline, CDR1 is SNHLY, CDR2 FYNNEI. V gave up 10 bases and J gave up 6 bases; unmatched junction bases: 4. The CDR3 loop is CAKGLAGADTQYF. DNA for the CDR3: TGTGCCAAAGGACTAGCGGGGGCGGATACGCAGTATTTT.

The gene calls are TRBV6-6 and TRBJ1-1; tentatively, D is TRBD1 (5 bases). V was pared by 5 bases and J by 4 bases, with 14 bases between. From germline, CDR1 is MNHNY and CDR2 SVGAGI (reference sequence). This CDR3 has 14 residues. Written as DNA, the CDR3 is TGTGCCAGCAGTCGATCCGGGACTTTCACTGAAGCTTTCTTT. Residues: CASSRSGTFTEAFF.

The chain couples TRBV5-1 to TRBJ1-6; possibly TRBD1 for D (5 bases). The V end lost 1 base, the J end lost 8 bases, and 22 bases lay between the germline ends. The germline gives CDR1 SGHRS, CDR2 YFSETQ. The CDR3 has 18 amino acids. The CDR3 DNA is TGCGCCAGCAGCTTGTCTCTGACAAGGGGCGGTGGGGATTCACCCCTCCACTTT. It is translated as CASSLSLTRGGGDSPLHF.

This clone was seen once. DNA of the CDR3: TGTGCCAGCACCACTGGGGGGGGCCGGGATACGCAGTATTTT. Translated, it gives CASTTGGGRDTQYF. The V call is TRBV9, the J call TRBJ2-3; D might be TRBD2 (7 bases). Trimming stripped 6 bases from V and 6 bases from J, with 17 bases between. Per the germline V gene, CDR1 is SGDLS and CDR2 is YYNGEE. CDR3 length: 14 residues. Full variable domain (outside the CDR3, taken from reference TRBV9 and TRBJ2-3): DSGVTQTPKHLITATGQRVTLRCSPRSGDLSVYWYQQSLDQGLQFLIQYYNGEERAKGNILERFSAQQFPDLHSELNLSSLELGDSALYFCASTTGGGRDTQYFGPGTRLTVL.

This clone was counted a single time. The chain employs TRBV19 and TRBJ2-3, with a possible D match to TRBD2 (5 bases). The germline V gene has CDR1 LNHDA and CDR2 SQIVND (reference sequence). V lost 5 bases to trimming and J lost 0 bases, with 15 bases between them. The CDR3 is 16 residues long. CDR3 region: CASSGLFSPSTDTQYF. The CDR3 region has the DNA TGTGCCAGTAGTGGACTCTTCTCTCCTAGCACAGATACGCAGTATTTT. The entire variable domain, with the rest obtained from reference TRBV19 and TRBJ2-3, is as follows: DGGITQSPKYLFRKEGQNVTLSCEQNLNHDAMYWYRQDPGQGLRLIYYSQIVNDFQKGDIAEGYSVSREKKESFPLTVTSAQKNPTAFYLCASSGLFSPSTDTQYFGPGTRLTVL.

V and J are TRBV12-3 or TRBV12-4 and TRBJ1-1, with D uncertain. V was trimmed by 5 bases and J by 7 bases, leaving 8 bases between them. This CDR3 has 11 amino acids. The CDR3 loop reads CASSLKHEAFF. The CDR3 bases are TGTGCCAGCAGTCTCAAACATGAAGCTTTCTTT.

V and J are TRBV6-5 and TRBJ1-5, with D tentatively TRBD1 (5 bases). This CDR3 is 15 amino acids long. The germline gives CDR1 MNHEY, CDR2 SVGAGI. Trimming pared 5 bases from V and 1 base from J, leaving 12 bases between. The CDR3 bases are TGTGCCAGCAGTCCCAGGGTGGGGAGCAATCAGCCCCAGCATTTT. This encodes CASSPRVGSNQPQHF.

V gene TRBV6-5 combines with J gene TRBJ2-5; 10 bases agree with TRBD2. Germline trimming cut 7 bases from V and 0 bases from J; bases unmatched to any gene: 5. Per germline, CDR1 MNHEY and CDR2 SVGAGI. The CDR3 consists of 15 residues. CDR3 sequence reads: CASTGLAAYQETQYF. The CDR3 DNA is TGTGCCAGCACTGGACTAGCGGCGTACCAAGAGACCCAGTACTTC.

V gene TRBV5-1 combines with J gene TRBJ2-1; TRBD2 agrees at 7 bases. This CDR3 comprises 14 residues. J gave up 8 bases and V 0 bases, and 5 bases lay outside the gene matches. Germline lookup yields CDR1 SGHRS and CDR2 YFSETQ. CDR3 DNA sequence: TGCGCCAGCAGCTTGGGACTAGCAAGCGATGAGCAGTTCTTC. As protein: CASSLGLASDEQFF. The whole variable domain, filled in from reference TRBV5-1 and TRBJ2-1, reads KAGVTQTPRYLIKTRGQQVTLSCSPISGHRSVSWYQQTPGQGLQFLFEYFSETQRNKGNFPGRFSGRQFSNSRSEMNVSTLELGDSALYLCASSLGLASDEQFFGPGTRLTVL.

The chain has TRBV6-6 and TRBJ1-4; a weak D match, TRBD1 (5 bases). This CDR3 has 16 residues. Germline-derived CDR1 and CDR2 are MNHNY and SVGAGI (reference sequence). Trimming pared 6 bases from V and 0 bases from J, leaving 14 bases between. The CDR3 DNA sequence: TGTGCCAGCAGGGAAAGGACACCTCCAACTAATGAAAAACTGTTTTTT. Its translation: CASRERTPPTNEKLFF.

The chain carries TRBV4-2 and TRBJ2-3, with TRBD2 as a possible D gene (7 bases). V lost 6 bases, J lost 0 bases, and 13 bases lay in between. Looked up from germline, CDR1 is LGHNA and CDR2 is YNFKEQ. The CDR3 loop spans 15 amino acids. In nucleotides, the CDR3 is TGTGCCAGCAGTCGTCGGGGGGCTAGCACAGATACGCAGTATTTT. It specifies CASSRRGASTDTQYF.

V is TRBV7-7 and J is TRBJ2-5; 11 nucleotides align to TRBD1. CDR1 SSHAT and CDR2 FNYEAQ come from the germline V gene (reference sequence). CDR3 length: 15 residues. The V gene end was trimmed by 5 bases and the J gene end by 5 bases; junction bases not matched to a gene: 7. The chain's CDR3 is CASSPRTGGAETQYF. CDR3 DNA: TGTGCCAGCAGCCCCCGGACAGGGGGCGCGGAGACCCAGTACTTC.

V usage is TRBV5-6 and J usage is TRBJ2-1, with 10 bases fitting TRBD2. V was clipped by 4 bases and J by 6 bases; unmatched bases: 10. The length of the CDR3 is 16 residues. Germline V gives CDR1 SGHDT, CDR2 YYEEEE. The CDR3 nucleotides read TGTGCCAGCAGCCGTGCTCCGAGCGGGGGGGTCAATGAGCAGTTCTTC. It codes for CASSRAPSGGVNEQFF. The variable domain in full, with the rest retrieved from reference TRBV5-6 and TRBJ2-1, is DAGVTQSPTHLIKTRGQQVTLRCSPKSGHDTVSWYQQALGQGPQFIFQYYEEEERQRGNFPDRFSGHQFPNYSSELNVNALLLGDSALYLCASSRAPSGGVNEQFFGPGTRLTVL.

CDR3 sequence reads: CASSIGTGGPYEQYF. The CDR3 DNA is TGTGCCAGTAGTATAGGAACAGGGGGCCCCTACGAGCAGTACTTC. The rearrangement links TRBV19 to TRBJ2-7, with TRBD1 matching 9 bases. CDR1 and CDR2 from the germline V gene are LNHDA and SQIVND (reference sequence). V lost 1 base, J lost 2 bases, and 3 bases stayed unmatched. The CDR3 is 15 amino acids.

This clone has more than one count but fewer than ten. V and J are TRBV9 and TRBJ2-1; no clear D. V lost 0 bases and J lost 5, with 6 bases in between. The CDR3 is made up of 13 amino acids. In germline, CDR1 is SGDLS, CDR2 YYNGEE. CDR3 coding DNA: TGTGCCAGCAGCGTAGGAGTAAACAATGAGCAGTTCTTC. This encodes CASSVGVNNEQFF.

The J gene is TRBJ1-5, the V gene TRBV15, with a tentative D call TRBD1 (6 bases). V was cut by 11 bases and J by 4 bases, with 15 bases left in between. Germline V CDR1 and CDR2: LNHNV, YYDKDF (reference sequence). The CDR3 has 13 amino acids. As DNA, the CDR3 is TGTGCCGCGGCACAGGGTAGTAATCAGCCCCAGCATTTT. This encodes CAAAQGSNQPQHF.

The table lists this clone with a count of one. The CDR3 coding sequence is TGTGCCAGCAGTTTGAGTACGGGATATGAGCTCAGAGGCTACACCTTC. Translation gives CASSLSTGYELRGYTF. The chain joins TRBV28 to TRBJ1-2; D remains ambiguous. Per the germline V gene, CDR1 is MDHEN and CDR2 is SYDVKM. Trimming left V 3 bases short and J 8 bases short, with 22 bases between. The length of the CDR3 is 16 residues.

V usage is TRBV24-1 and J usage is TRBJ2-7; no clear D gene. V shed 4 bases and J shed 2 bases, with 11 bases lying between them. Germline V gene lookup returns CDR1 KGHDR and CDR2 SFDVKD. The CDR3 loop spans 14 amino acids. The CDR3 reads CATSDTTRAYEQYF. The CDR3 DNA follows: TGTGCCACCAGTGACACGACACGAGCCTACGAGCAGTACTTC.

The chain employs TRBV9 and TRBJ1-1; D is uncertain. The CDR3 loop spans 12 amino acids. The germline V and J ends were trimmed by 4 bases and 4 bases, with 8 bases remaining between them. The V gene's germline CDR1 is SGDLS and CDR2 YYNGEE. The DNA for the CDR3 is TGTGCCAGCAGCCTCCCGAGCACTGAAGCTTTCTTT. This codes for CASSLPSTEAFF. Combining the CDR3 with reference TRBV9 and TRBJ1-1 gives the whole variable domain DSGVTQTPKHLITATGQRVTLRCSPRSGDLSVYWYQQSLDQGLQFLIQYYNGEERAKGNILERFSAQQFPDLHSELNLSSLELGDSALYFCASSLPSTEAFFGQGTRLTVV.

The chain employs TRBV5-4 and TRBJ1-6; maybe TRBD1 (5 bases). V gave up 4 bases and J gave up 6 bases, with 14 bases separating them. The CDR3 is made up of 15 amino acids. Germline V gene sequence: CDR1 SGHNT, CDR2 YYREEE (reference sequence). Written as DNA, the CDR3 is TGTGCCAGCAGCCCCCGGCTGGGACTTAATTCACCCCTCCACTTT. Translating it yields CASSPRLGLNSPLHF.

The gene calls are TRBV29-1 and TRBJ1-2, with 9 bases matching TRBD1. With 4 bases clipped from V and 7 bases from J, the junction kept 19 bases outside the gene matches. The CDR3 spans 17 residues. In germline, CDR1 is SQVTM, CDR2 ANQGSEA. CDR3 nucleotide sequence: TGCAGCGTTGCCCCCACCCCCGGACAGGGGATTAAGGTTGGCTACACCTTC. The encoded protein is CSVAPTPGQGIKVGYTF.

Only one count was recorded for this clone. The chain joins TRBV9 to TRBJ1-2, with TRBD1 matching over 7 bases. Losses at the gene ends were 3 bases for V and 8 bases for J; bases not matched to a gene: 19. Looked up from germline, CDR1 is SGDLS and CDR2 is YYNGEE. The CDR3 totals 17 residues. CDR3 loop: CASSARLKDRVAGGYTF. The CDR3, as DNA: TGTGCCAGCAGCGCCCGATTAAAAGACAGGGTCGCAGGCGGCTACACCTTC.

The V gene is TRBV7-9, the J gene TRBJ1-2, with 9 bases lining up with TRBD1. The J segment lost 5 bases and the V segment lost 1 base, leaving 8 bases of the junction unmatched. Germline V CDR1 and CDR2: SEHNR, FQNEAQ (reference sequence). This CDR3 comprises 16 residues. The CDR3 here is CASSLVGGTGLYGYTF. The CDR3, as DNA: TGTGCCAGCAGCTTAGTTGGTGGGACAGGGCTATATGGCTACACCTTC.

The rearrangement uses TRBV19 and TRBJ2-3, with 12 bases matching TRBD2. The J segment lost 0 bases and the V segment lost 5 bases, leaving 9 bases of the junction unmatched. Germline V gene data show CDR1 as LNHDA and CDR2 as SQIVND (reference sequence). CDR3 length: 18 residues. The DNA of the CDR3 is TGTGCCAGTAGTCCGAGGACTAGCGGGGTCCCTAGCACAGATACGCAGTATTTT. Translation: CASSPRTSGVPSTDTQYF.

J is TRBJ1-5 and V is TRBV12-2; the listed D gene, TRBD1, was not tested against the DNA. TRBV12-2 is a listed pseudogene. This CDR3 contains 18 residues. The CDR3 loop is CASRAPTGTVWSNQPQHF. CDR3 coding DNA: TGTGCAAGTCGCGCCCCAACAGGGACCGTGTGGAGCAATCAGCCCCAGCATTTT.

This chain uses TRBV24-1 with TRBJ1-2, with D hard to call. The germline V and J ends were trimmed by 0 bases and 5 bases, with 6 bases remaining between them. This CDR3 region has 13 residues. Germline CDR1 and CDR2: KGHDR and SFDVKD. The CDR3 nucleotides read TGTGCCACCAGTGATTTGCAATTTTATGGCTACACCTTC. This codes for CATSDLQFYGYTF.

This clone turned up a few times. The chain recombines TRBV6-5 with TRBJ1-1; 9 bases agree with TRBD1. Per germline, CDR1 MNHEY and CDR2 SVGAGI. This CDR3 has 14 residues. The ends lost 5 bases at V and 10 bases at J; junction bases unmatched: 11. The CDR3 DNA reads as TGTGCCAGCAGTATCAAACAGGGGGCGGGAGGAGCTTTCTTT. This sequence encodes CASSIKQGAGGAFF.

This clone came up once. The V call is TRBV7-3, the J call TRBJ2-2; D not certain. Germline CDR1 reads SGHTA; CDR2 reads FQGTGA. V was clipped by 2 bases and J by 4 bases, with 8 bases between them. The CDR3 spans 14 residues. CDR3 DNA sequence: TGTGCCAGCAGCTTAGACACATCCACCGGGGAGCTGTTTTTT. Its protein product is CASSLDTSTGELFF.

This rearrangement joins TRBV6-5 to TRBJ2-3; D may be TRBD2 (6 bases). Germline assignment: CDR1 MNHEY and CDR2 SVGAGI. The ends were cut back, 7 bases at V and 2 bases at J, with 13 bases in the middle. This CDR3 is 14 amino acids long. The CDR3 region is CASKFRGITDTQYF. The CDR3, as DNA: TGTGCCAGCAAGTTCCGGGGGATCACAGATACGCAGTATTTT.

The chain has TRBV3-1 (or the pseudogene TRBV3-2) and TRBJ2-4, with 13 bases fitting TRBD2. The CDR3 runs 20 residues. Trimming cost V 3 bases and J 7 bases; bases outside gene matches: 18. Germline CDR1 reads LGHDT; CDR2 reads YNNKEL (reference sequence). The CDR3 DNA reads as TGTGCCAGCAGCCACTTCCCCCCTACTAGCGGGGGGGCCTCTAGCAACATTCAGTACTTC. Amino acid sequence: CASSHFPPTSGGASSNIQYF.

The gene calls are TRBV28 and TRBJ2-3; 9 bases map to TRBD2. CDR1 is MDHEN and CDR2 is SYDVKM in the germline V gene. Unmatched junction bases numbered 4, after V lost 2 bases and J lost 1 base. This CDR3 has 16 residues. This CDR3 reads CASSLASGIGTDTQYF. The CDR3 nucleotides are TGTGCCAGCAGTTTAGCTAGCGGGATCGGCACAGATACGCAGTATTTT.